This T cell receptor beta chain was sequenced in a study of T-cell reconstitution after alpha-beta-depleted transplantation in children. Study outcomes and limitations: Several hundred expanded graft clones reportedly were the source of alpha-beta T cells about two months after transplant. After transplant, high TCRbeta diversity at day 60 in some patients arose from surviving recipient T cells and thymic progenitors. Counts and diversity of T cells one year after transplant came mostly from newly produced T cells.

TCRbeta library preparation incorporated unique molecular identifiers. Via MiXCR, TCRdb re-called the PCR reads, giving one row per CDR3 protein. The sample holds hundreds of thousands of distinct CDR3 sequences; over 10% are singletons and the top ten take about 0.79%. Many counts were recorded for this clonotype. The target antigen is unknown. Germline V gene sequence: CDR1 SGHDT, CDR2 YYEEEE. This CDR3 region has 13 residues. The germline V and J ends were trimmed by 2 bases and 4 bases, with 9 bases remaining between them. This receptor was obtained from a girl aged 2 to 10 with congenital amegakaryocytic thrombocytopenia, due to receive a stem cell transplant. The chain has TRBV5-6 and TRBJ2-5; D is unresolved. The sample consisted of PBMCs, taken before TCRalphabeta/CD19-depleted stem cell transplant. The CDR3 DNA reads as TGTGCCAGCAGCTTCGCGACGGGAGAGACCCAGTACTTC. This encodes CASSFATGETQYF.